A single sample is the source of the 27 T cell receptor beta chains below, sequenced in a study of T-cell reconstitution after alpha-beta-depleted transplantation in children. The TCRbeta library was prepared with unique molecular identifiers. Via MiXCR, TCRdb re-called the PCR reads, giving one row per CDR3 protein. The sample has some 490,000 distinct CDR3 sequences, around 13% seen once. The starting material was PBMCs from the stem cell graft donor, obtained from the stem cell graft. These receptors originate from a human donor who donated a stem cell graft to a child with combined immunodeficiency.

This clonotype has ten or more counts. The chain combines TRBV27 with TRBJ2-7; 11 bases map to TRBD2. The CDR3 sequence is 15 residues long. CDR1 and CDR2 (germline): MNHEY, SMNVEV (reference sequence). V was clipped by 7 bases and J by 3 bases; unmatched bases: 8. The CDR3 DNA sequence: TGTGCCAGCAAAAGCCCCGGGACTAGCGGCTACGAGCAGTACTTC. Translating it yields CASKSPGTSGYEQYF.

The chain uses TRBV19 and TRBJ2-1; D gene unclear. CDR1 and CDR2 (germline): LNHDA, SQIVND (reference sequence). The CDR3 is made up of 14 amino acids. With 3 bases removed from V and 3 bases from J, the gap between germline ends came to 9 bases. The CDR3 loop reads CASSIILDYNEQFF. CDR3 nucleotides: TGTGCCAGTAGTATTATCCTGGACTACAATGAGCAGTTCTTC.

There are a few counts of this clonotype. The J gene is TRBJ2-5, the V gene TRBV9; D perhaps matches TRBD2 (6 bases). The V gene's germline CDR1 is SGDLS and CDR2 YYNGEE. This CDR3 is built from 13 residues. V was trimmed by 2 bases and J by 1 base, leaving 6 bases between them. DNA for the CDR3: TGTGCCAGCAGCGTGGGACTCCAAGAGACCCAGTACTTC. This encodes CASSVGLQETQYF. Full variable domain (remainder filled in from reference TRBV9 and TRBJ2-5): DSGVTQTPKHLITATGQRVTLRCSPRSGDLSVYWYQQSLDQGLQFLIQYYNGEERAKGNILERFSAQQFPDLHSELNLSSLELGDSALYFCASSVGLQETQYFGPGTRLLVL.

This clonotype was observed a few times. The V gene is TRBV12-3 or TRBV12-4, the J gene TRBJ2-3; D is possibly TRBD2 (6 bases). V was trimmed by 5 bases and J by 6 bases, leaving 21 bases between them. The CDR3 consists of 16 residues. The CDR3 DNA reads TGTGCCAGCAGTCACCCCAGGGACTCCCGGGGGGATACGCAGTATTTT. This sequence encodes CASSHPRDSRGDTQYF.

The CDR3 DNA follows: TGTGCCAGCAGCCACCCGACAGGGACGAACTCTGGGGCCAACGTCCTGACTTTC. It is translated as CASSHPTGTNSGANVLTF. The J gene is TRBJ2-6, the V gene TRBV3-1; 7 positions match TRBD1. The V and J ends lost 3 bases and 0 bases, in that order; junction bases with no gene match: 8. The CDR3 is made up of 18 amino acids. In germline, CDR1 is LGHDT, CDR2 YNNKEL (reference sequence).

The V gene is TRBV6-5, the J gene TRBJ1-2; D unclear. The CDR3 totals 13 residues. Germline CDR1 and CDR2: MNHEY and SVGAGI. With 4 bases removed from V and 2 bases from J, the gap between germline ends came to 8 bases. The CDR3 sequence: CASSFDGNYGYTF. The DNA of the CDR3 is TGTGCCAGCAGTTTCGACGGAAACTATGGCTACACCTTC.

This clonotype was counted at least ten times. CDR3: CASSVGGSSTDTQYF. For the CDR3, the DNA is TGTGCCAGCAGCGTAGGGGGGTCTAGCACAGATACGCAGTATTTT. The J gene is TRBJ2-3, the V gene TRBV9; TRBD1 or TRBD2 may be the D gene (5 bases each). Trimming pared 0 bases from V and 0 bases from J, leaving 8 bases between. This CDR3 is built from 15 residues. Germline CDR1 and CDR2: SGDLS and YYNGEE.

This clonotype was seen a handful of times. This may be a read error, as it is one base from a much larger clone. The V gene is TRBV7-2, the J gene TRBJ2-7; 10 nucleotides line up with TRBD2. The CDR3 consists of 15 residues. Unmatched junction bases numbered 7, after V lost 6 bases and J lost 2 bases. In germline, CDR1 is SGHTA, CDR2 FQGNSA. The CDR3 DNA is TGTGCCAGCAGTTCCGGACTAGCGGCCACCTACGAGCAGTACTTC. It is translated as CASSSGLAATYEQYF.

In its sample, this clonotype was seen a few times. The chain employs TRBV29-1 and TRBJ2-1; no clear D. CDR3 length: 10 amino acids. Trimming shortened V by 3 bases and J by 8 bases, and 5 bases separated the two germline ends. Germline V gene data show CDR1 as SQVTM and CDR2 as ANQGSEA. The CDR3 DNA is TGCAGCGTTGAGATTGATGAGCAGTTCTTC. Its protein product is CSVEIDEQFF.

This clonotype was seen many times. The rearrangement uses TRBV5-4 and TRBJ2-1, with 11 nucleotides matching TRBD2. Germline V lookup: CDR1 SGHNT, CDR2 YYREEE (reference sequence). The CDR3 has 16 amino acids. After removal of 2 bases from V and 8 bases from J, the junction contained 9 bases not matched to a gene. The CDR3 region has the DNA TGTGCCAGCAGCTTTCCTAGCGGGGGGTCTCCTGATGAGCAGTTCTTC. It yields the protein CASSFPSGGSPDEQFF.

J is TRBJ2-7 and V is TRBV27; D is unclear. V lost 2 bases and J 2 bases, leaving 13 bases between the germline ends. Germline V CDR1 and CDR2: MNHEY, SMNVEV (reference sequence). This CDR3 spans 15 amino acids. CDR3 loop: CASSLRVGRPYEQYF. DNA for the CDR3: TGTGCCAGCAGTTTAAGGGTCGGCAGGCCCTACGAGCAGTACTTC.

The chain combines TRBV27 with TRBJ2-7; D perhaps matches TRBD1 (6 bases). The CDR3 is 14 amino acids. CDR1 is MNHEY, CDR2 SMNVEV, per germline (reference sequence). V was pared by 6 bases and J by 4 bases, with 16 bases between. The CDR3 spells CASSDGQPQYEQYF. The CDR3 bases are TGTGCCAGCAGCGACGGACAGCCACAATACGAGCAGTACTTC.

There are many counts of this clonotype. DNA of the CDR3: TGTGCCAGCAGTCACCGGACAGGCTACAATGAGCAGTTCTTC. Its protein is CASSHRTGYNEQFF. V is TRBV12-3 or TRBV12-4 and J is TRBJ2-1; 7 bases line up with TRBD1. V trimming: 5 bases; J trimming: 3 bases; junction bases outside the gene matches: 4. CDR3 size: 14 residues.

This chain joins TRBV25-1 and TRBJ2-2; TRBD2 might be the D (7 bases). Deletions cut 4 bases from V and 6 bases from J, with 18 bases between. The CDR3 contains 16 residues. Germline CDR1 reads MGHDK; CDR2 reads SYGVNS. Here the CDR3 DNA reads TGTGCCAGCAGTGGACTCGGGGGGCGCGTCCCCGGGGAGCTGTTTTTT. As protein: CASSGLGGRVPGELFF. The whole variable domain, filled in from reference TRBV25-1 and TRBJ2-2, reads EADIYQTPRYLVIGTGKKITLECSQTMGHDKMYWYQQDPGMELHLIHYSYGVNSTEKGDLSSESTVSRIRTEHFPLTLESARPSHTSQYLCASSGLGGRVPGELFFGEGSRLTVL.

The table lists this clonotype with many counts. The chain employs TRBV12-3 or TRBV12-4 and TRBJ2-7; D might be TRBD1 (6 bases). Deletions cut 0 bases from V and 0 bases from J, with 15 bases between. The CDR3 covers 17 residues. The CDR3 is CASSLAMRQASSYEQYF. CDR3 bases: TGTGCCAGCAGTTTAGCCATGAGACAGGCTAGCTCCTACGAGCAGTACTTC.

The CDR3 nucleotides are TGTGCCAGCTCAACCTCCGAGGGACTAGCGGTGCTGTACTTC. It yields the protein CASSTSEGLAVLYF. This sequence joins TRBV19 and TRBJ2-7; 11 nucleotides align to TRBD2. V gave up 9 bases and J gave up 12 bases; unmatched junction bases: 16. Germline V CDR1 and CDR2: LNHDA, SQIVND (reference sequence). CDR3 length equals 14 residues.

This clonotype was counted at least ten times. The genes are TRBV20-1 and TRBJ2-5, with D perhaps matching TRBD2 (6 bases). The germline V gene has CDR1 DFQATT and CDR2 SNEGSKA (reference sequence). V gave up 2 bases and J gave up 2 bases, with 12 bases separating them. This CDR3 contains 14 residues. CDR3 DNA: TGCAGTGCTAGACCTCTTAGCGGACAAGAGACCCAGTACTTC. It is translated as CSARPLSGQETQYF.

The rearrangement uses TRBV5-1 and TRBJ2-1, with a possible D match to TRBD2 (6 bases). Germline V gene lookup returns CDR1 SGHRS and CDR2 YFSETQ. The CDR3 loop spans 16 amino acids. V shed 4 bases and J shed 0 bases, with 14 bases lying between them. CDR3 loop: CASSPGGPPSYNEQFF. The CDR3 nucleotides read TGCGCCAGCAGCCCTGGAGGGCCTCCCTCCTACAATGAGCAGTTCTTC.

This clonotype was detected ten times or more. The rearrangement links TRBV6-1 to TRBJ1-2, with D perhaps matching TRBD1 (6 bases). The CDR3 spans 14 residues. CDR1 is MNHNS and CDR2 is SASEGT in the germline V gene. V gave up 3 bases and J gave up 4 bases, with 12 bases separating them. The CDR3 sequence is CASSDRGSSYGYTF. As DNA, the CDR3 is TGTGCCAGCAGTGACAGGGGATCGAGCTATGGCTACACCTTC.

This chain links TRBV27 with TRBJ1-6; 10 bases align to TRBD1. Germline CDR1 reads MNHEY; CDR2 reads SMNVEV (reference sequence). The CDR3 extends over 15 amino acids. V lost 6 bases to trimming and J lost 8 bases; unmatched junction nucleotides: 7. Here the CDR3 reads CASSRRQGADSPLHF. The DNA for the CDR3 is TGTGCCAGCAGCCGGCGACAGGGGGCGGATTCACCCCTCCACTTT.

The V call is TRBV20-1, the J call TRBJ2-5; D may be TRBD2 (6 bases). CDR1 is DFQATT, CDR2 SNEGSKA, per germline (reference sequence). The V end was cut by 1 base, the J end by 2 bases, with 14 bases between. This CDR3 is 15 amino acids long. The CDR3: CSARVGSGLQETQYF. The DNA of the CDR3 is TGCAGTGCTAGAGTTGGTAGCGGCCTACAAGAGACCCAGTACTTC.

This clonotype was observed a handful of times. The chain combines TRBV15 with TRBJ1-2; D uncertain. The CDR3 runs to 13 residues. Trimming cost V 1 base and J 8 bases, with 11 bases left between them. The germline V gene has CDR1 LNHNV and CDR2 YYDKDF (reference sequence). The CDR3 sequence is CATSRGRTGGYTF. In DNA, the CDR3 is TGTGCCACCAGCAGAGGAAGGACCGGGGGCTACACCTTC.

The V gene is TRBV2, the J gene TRBJ2-1; D is perhaps TRBD2 (7 bases). The V end was cut by 4 bases, the J end by 7 bases, with 20 bases between. Per germline, CDR1 SNHLY and CDR2 FYNNEI. CDR3 length: 16 amino acids. CDR3 in DNA: TGTGCCAGCAGTGGCCCCGGGGTGGGGGGGCCGAATGAGCAGTTCTTC. It specifies CASSGPGVGGPNEQFF.

This clonotype was seen ten or more times. The chain recombines TRBV5-1 with TRBJ2-1, with 11 bases lining up with TRBD2. This CDR3 is built from 17 residues. Germline values: CDR1 SGHRS, CDR2 YFSETQ. The trim removed 3 bases at V and 0 bases at J, leaving 5 bases unmatched. The CDR3 DNA follows: TGCGCCAGCAGCTGGAATAGCGGGAGGGCCTCCTACAATGAGCAGTTCTTC. Translation: CASSWNSGRASYNEQFF.

Only a few counts were recorded for this clonotype. This chain connects TRBV6-2 or TRBV6-3 to TRBJ2-1; D might be TRBD1 (5 bases). Between the trimmed V and J ends, which lost 6 bases and 8 bases, there was a span of 17 bases. The CDR3 runs 14 residues. Germline values: CDR1 MNHEY, CDR2 SVGEGT. The DNA of the CDR3 is TGTGCCAGCAGCCCAGGGAATCTTAGGGATGAGCAGTTCTTC. Translating gives CASSPGNLRDEQFF.

This clonotype was recorded many times. J is TRBJ2-3 and V is TRBV21-1; the table's TRBD2 call for D was not verified on the DNA. TRBV21-1 is marked as a pseudogene. This CDR3 region has 18 residues. Here the CDR3 DNA reads TGTGCCAGCAGCAAAGCGCGCCTAGCGGGAGGACCCACAGATACGCAGTATTTT. Translated: CASSKARLAGGPTDTQYF.

This clonotype showed up just a few times. V is TRBV3-1 and J is TRBJ2-3; tentative D call: TRBD1 (6 bases). Germline CDR1 LGHDT, CDR2 YNNKEL (reference sequence). The CDR3 totals 17 residues. Trimming took 3 bases from V and 4 from J, leaving 20 bases between them. Written as DNA, the CDR3 is TGTGCCAGCAGCCACCTACGCACGGGGACATCGGCAGATACGCAGTATTTT. Its protein product is CASSHLRTGTSADTQYF.